This passage covers 12 T cell receptor beta chains from one sample sequenced in a study of vaccination and CD4 T cells after COVID-19 (dated by TCRdb to between 2020 and 2023). The meaning of the sample's treatment or condition label: approximately nine-day PBMC culture with coronavirus spike peptide pools or control peptides (ViraFEST assay). Antigens for these TCRs are unknown. Libraries were constructed by PCR. The sequencer was an Illumina iSeq 100. DNA from cultured CD4+ T cells was subjected to TCR sequencing with the Oncomine TCR Beta short-read assay at the Johns Hopkins FTIC core. TCRdb handled the public reads itself, with Q25 trimming in fastp and clone calling in MiXCR, and kept productive beta chains. Duplicate CDR3 protein sequences are folded into a single record with the most common DNA and genes. This sample holds over 8,500 distinct CDR3 sequences; around 63% were observed only once. 9% of the sample is held by the ten biggest clonotypes.

The specimen was CD4+ T cells from blood, cultured in vitro, collected before SARS-CoV-2 vaccination. The receptors stem from a human donor who had recovered from COVID-19.

The chain recombines TRBV20-1 with TRBJ2-3; TRBD1 or TRBD2 may be the D gene (6 bases each). This CDR3 has 15 residues. The germline gives CDR1 DFQATT, CDR2 SNEGSKA (reference sequence). The ends were cut back, 5 bases at V and 1 base at J, with 16 bases in the middle. CDR3 residues: CSAGYREVGTDTQYF. The CDR3 DNA reads TGCAGTGCTGGGTACAGGGAGGTGGGCACAGATACGCAGTATTTT.

The V gene is TRBV15, the J gene TRBJ2-5, with 8 bases identical to TRBD2. Germline trimming cut 0 bases from V and 7 bases from J; bases unmatched to any gene: 4. CDR3 length equals 14 residues. Germline V gives CDR1 LNHNV, CDR2 YYDKDF (reference sequence). CDR3 sequence (DNA): TGTGCCACCAGCAGAGAGAGCGGGGGTCGGACCCAGTACTTC. Translated, it gives CATSRESGGRTQYF.

This chain joins TRBV12-3 or TRBV12-4 and TRBJ1-5, with D perhaps TRBD1 (6 bases). The CDR3 has 15 residues. Trimming removed 1 base at V and 7 bases at J, with 14 bases between. CDR3 nucleotides: TGTGCCAGCAGTTTAGAGACAGGCGGCGGCCAGCCCCAGCATTTT. Protein sequence: CASSLETGGGQPQHF.

This chain uses TRBV7-6 with TRBJ2-2; D unclear. The CDR3 extends over 15 amino acids. Germline V gene data show CDR1 as SGHVS and CDR2 as FNYEAQ. Trimming cost V 6 bases and J 0 bases, with 11 bases left between them. Written as DNA, the CDR3 is TGTGCCAGCAGAGAGGACGGATCGAACACCGGGGAGCTGTTTTTT. Its translation: CASREDGSNTGELFF.

V gene TRBV30 combines with J gene TRBJ1-6; D remains ambiguous. Germline CDR1 and CDR2: GTSNPN and SVGIG (reference sequence). This CDR3 is built from 15 residues. The V and J ends lost 3 bases and 0 bases respectively, with 9 bases between them. The CDR3 sequence is CAWRGMSSYNSPLHF. For the CDR3, the DNA is TGTGCCTGGAGAGGCATGAGCTCCTATAATTCACCCCTCCACTTT.

The chain carries TRBV20-1 and TRBJ1-2; TRBD1 is a possible D gene (6 bases). CDR1 is DFQATT and CDR2 is SNEGSKA in the germline V gene (reference sequence). Trimming pared 3 bases from V and 4 bases from J, leaving 12 bases between. This CDR3 comprises 13 residues. CDR3 sequence: CSARDTGSYGYTF. In DNA, the CDR3 is TGCAGTGCTAGGGATACAGGGAGCTATGGCTACACCTTC.

The chain carries TRBV2 and TRBJ1-3; D is ambiguous. The V end was cut by 4 bases, the J end by 4 bases, with 2 bases between. Germline V lookup: CDR1 SNHLY, CDR2 FYNNEI. The CDR3 totals 11 residues. In DNA form, the CDR3 reads TGTGCCAGCAGTGGGGGAAACACCATATATTTT. It is translated as CASSGGNTIYF.

In the case of this clonotype: The limits of the CDR3 on the DNA are not certain, so only TCRdb's listed CDR3 is given. The J gene is TRBJ1-5, the V gene TRBV7-5; the DNA was not compared with TRBD1, the D call given in the table. TRBV7-5 is given as a pseudogene. The CDR3 is 18 residues long, counting both termini. The CDR3 here is CISVSEGRDVGSNQPQHF.

The chain has TRBV9 and TRBJ1-2; a possible D gene is TRBD1 (5 bases). From germline, CDR1 is SGDLS and CDR2 YYNGEE. The CDR3 is made up of 15 amino acids. V was shortened by 0 bases and J by 3 bases, with 12 bases between the two germline ends. The CDR3 sequence: CASSVAADTHYGYTF. In DNA form, the CDR3 reads TGTGCCAGCAGCGTAGCAGCGGACACCCACTATGGCTACACCTTC. Complete variable domain (other parts from reference TRBV9 and TRBJ1-2): DSGVTQTPKHLITATGQRVTLRCSPRSGDLSVYWYQQSLDQGLQFLIQYYNGEERAKGNILERFSAQQFPDLHSELNLSSLELGDSALYFCASSVAADTHYGYTFGSGTRLTVV.

The chain combines TRBV28 with TRBJ1-6; TRBD1 matches 7 bases. Germline assignment: CDR1 MDHEN and CDR2 SYDVKM. The CDR3 has 15 amino acids. J was trimmed by 6 bases and V by 6 bases; bases with no gene match: 8. The CDR3 here is CASRSRGSTNSPLHF. CDR3 in DNA: TGTGCCAGCAGGTCCAGGGGGAGTACTAATTCACCCCTCCACTTT. Using reference TRBV28 and TRBJ1-6 for the parts outside the CDR3, the full variable domain is DVKVTQSSRYLVKRTGEKVFLECVQDMDHENMFWYRQDPGLGLRLIYFSYDVKMKEKGDIPEGYSVSREKKERFSLILESASTNQTSMYLCASRSRGSTNSPLHFGNGTRLTVT.

The chain joins TRBV5-4 to TRBJ2-7, with a possible D match to TRBD2 (6 bases). V was clipped by 4 bases and J by 0 bases, with 14 bases between them. This CDR3 has 15 amino acids. Germline-derived CDR1 and CDR2 are SGHNT and YYREEE (reference sequence). This CDR3 is CASSLRRASSYEQYF. CDR3 DNA sequence: TGTGCCAGCAGCCTTCGGAGGGCGAGCTCCTACGAGCAGTACTTC.

This chain joins TRBV5-8 and TRBJ2-5; D tentatively reads TRBD1 or TRBD2 (5 bases each). Germline V gene sequence: CDR1 SGHTS, CDR2 YDEGEE. V shed 4 bases and J shed 2 bases, with 12 bases lying between them. The CDR3 has 14 residues. The DNA of the CDR3 is TGTGCCAGCAGCCCCGGGACGGGTCAAGAGACCCAGTACTTC. The encoded protein is CASSPGTGQETQYF.